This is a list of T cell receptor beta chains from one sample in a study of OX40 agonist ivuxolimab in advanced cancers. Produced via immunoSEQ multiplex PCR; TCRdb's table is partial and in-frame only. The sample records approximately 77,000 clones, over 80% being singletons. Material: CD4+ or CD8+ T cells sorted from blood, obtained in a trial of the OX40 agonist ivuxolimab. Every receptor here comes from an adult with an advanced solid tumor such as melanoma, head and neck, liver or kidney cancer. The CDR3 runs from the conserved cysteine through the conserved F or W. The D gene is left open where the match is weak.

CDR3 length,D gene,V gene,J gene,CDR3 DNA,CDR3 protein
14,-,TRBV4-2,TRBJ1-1,TGTGCCAGCAGCCCCCCGAGGAGAGGGACTGAAGCTTTCTTT,CASSPPRRGTEAFF
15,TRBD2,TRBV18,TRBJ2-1,TGTGCCAGCTCACCACCTACTAGCGTTTACAATGAGCAGTTCTTC,CASSPPTSVYNEQFF
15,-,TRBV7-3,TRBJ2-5,TGTGCCAGCAGCTTATCCTGGGGGGCCCAAGAGACCCAGTACTTC,CASSLSWGAQETQYF
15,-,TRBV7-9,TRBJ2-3,TGTGCCAGCAGCCCCCGGAACACAGGCACAGATACGCAGTATTTT,CASSPRNTGTDTQYF
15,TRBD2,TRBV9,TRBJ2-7,TGTGCCAGCAGCGAATCTAGCGGACCCTCCTACGAGCAGTACTTC,CASSESSGPSYEQYF
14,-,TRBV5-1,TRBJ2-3,TGCGCCAGCAGCTCTGGGACTTTCACAGATACGCAGTATTTT,CASSSGTFTDTQYF
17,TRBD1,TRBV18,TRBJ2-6,TGTGCCAGCTCACCCGGGACAGGGGGTTCTGGGGCCAACGTCCTGACTTTC,CASSPGTGGSGANVLTF
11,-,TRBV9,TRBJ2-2,TGTGCCAGCAGCGAACGCGGGGAGCTGTTTTTT,CASSERGELFF
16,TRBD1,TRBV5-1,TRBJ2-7,TGCGCCAGCAGCTTGAGCCCAGGGACAGCCTCCTACGAGCAGTACTTC,CASSLSPGTASYEQYF
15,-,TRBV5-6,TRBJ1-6,TGTGCCAGCAGTCCGTTTTACAGAGATAATTCACCCCTCCACTTT,CASSPFYRDNSPLHF
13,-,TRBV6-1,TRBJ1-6,TGTGCCAGCAGTGAAGGGGTGGGAGGATCCCTCCACTTT,CASSEGVGGSLHF
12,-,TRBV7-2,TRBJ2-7,TGTGCCAGCAGCCAAGGGCCGAACCATCAGTACTTC,CASSQGPNHQYF
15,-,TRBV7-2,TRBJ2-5,TGTGCCAGCAGCTTCCGGCTGGGAATCCAAGAGACCCAGTACTTC,CASSFRLGIQETQYF
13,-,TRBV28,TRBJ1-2,TGTGCCAGCACCTCGTCAAAGATCTATGGCTACACCTTC,CASTSSKIYGYTF